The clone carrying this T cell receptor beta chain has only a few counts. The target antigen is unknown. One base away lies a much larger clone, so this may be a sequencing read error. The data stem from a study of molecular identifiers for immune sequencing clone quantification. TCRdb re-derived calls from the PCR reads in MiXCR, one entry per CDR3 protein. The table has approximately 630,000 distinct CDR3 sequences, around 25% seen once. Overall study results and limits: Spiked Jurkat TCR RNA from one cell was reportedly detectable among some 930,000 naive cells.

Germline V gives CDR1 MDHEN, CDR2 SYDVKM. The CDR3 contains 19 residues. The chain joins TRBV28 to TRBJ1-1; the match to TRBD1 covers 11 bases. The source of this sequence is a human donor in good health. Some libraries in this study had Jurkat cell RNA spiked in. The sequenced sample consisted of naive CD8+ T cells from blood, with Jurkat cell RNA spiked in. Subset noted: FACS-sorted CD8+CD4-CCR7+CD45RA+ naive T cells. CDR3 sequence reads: CASSLHEDRGLFRGTEALF. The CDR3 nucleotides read TGTGCCAGCAGTTTACACGAGGACAGGGGGCTATTCCGAGGCACTGAAGCTCTCTTT.